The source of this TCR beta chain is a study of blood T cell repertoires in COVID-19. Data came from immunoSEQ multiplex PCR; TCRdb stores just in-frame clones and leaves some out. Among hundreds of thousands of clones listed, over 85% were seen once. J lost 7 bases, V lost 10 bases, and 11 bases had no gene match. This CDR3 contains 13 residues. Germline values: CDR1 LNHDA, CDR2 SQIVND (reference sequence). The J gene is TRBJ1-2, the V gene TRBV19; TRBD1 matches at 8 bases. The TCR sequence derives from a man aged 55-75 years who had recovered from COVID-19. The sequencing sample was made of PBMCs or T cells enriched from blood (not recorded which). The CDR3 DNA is TGTGCCACCCTTGACAGGGGTGTTTCTGGCTACACCTTC. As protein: CATLDRGVSGYTF.